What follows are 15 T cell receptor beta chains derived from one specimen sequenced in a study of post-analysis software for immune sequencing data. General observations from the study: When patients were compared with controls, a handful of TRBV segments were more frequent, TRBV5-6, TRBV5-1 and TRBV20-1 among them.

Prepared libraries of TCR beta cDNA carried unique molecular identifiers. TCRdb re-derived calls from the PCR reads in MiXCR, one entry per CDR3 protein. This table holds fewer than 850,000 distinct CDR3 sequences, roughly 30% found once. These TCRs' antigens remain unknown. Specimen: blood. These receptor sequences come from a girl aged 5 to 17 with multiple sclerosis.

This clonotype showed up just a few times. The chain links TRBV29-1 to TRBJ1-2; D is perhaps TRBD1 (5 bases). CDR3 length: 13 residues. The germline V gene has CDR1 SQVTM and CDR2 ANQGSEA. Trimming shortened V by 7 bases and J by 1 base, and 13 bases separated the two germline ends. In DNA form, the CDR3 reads TGCAGCGCCGAAGCAGGGAATAACTATGGCTACACCTTC. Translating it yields CSAEAGNNYGYTF.

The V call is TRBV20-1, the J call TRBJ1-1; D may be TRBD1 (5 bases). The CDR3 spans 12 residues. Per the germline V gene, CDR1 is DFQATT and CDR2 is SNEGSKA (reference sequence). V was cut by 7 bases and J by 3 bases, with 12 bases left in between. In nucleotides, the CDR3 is TGCAGTGGTGCAGGAGGGGACACTGAAGCTTTCTTT. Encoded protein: CSGAGGDTEAFF.

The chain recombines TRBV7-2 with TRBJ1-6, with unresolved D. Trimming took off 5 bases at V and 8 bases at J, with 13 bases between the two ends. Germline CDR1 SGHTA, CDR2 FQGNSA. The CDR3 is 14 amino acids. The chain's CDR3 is CASSRYTTDSPLHF. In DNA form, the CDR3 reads TGTGCCAGCAGCCGCTATACGACTGATTCACCCCTCCACTTT.

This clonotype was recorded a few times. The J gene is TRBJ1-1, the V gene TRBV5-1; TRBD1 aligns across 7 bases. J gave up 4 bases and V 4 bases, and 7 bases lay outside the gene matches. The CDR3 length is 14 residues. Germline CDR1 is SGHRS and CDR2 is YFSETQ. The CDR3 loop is CASSTRSGGTEAFF. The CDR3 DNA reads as TGCGCCAGCAGCACGAGATCAGGGGGCACTGAAGCTTTCTTT.

The chain's CDR3 is CSASGLAGGSDEQYF. In DNA form, the CDR3 reads TGCAGTGCTAGTGGACTAGCGGGAGGTAGCGATGAGCAGTACTTC. The genes are TRBV20-1 and TRBJ2-5; 14 bases map to TRBD2. Germline assignment: CDR1 DFQATT and CDR2 SNEGSKA (reference sequence). With 3 bases clipped from V and 11 bases from J, the junction kept 11 bases outside the gene matches. The CDR3 contains 15 residues.

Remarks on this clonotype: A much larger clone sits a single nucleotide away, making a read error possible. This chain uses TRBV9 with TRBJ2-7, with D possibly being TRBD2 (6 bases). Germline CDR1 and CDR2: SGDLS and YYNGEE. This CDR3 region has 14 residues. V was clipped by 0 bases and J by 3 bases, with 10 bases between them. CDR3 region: CASSVGLGSYEQYF. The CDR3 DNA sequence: TGTGCCAGCAGCGTAGGACTAGGGAGCTACGAGCAGTACTTC. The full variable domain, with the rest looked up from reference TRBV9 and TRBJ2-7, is DSGVTQTPKHLITATGQRVTLRCSPRSGDLSVYWYQQSLDQGLQFLIQYYNGEERAKGNILERFSAQQFPDLHSELNLSSLELGDSALYFCASSVGLGSYEQYFGPGTRLTVT.

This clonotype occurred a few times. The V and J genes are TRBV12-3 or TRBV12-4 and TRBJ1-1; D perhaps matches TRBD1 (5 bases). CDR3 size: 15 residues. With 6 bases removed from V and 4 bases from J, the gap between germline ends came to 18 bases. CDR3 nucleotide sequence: TGTGCCAGCAGATCAACCTCAGGGTGGAGCACTGAAGCTTTCTTT. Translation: CASRSTSGWSTEAFF.

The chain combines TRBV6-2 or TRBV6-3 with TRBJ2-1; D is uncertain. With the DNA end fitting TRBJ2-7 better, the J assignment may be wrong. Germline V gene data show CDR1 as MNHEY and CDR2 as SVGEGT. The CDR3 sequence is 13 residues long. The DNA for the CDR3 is TGTGCCAGCAGTGCCGACTTAGGATATGAGCAGTACTTC. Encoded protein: CASSADLGYEQYF.

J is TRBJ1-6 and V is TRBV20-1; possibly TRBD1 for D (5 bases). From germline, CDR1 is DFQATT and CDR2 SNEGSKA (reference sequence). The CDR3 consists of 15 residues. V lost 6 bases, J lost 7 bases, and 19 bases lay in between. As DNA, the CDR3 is TGCAGTGCCCGCAGGGCCCTAGTCTACAATTCACCCCTCCACTTT. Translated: CSARRALVYNSPLHF.

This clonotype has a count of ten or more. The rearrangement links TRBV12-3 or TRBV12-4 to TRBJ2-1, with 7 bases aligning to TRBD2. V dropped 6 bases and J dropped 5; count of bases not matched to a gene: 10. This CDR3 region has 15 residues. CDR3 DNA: TGTGCCAGCAGAAAGAGCGGGGAGGAAAACAATGAGCAGTTCTTC. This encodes CASRKSGEENNEQFF.

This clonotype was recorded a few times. This chain's CDR3 is CASSSPGNTEAFF. Here the CDR3 DNA reads TGTGCCAGCAGCTCCCCGGGCAACACTGAAGCTTTCTTT. This sequence joins TRBV7-2 and TRBJ1-1; D remains ambiguous. CDR1 and CDR2 from the germline V gene are SGHTA and FQGNSA. Trimming removed 4 bases from V and 2 bases from J, with 8 bases in between. The CDR3 loop spans 13 amino acids.

The CDR3 bases are TGTGCCAGTAAGGAACAGGGCCAGGGATCTGGCTACACCTTC. This gives the protein CASKEQGQGSGYTF. This sequence joins TRBV27 and TRBJ1-2; TRBD1 might be the D (6 bases). V lost 9 bases to trimming and J lost 7 bases, with 21 bases between them. The CDR3 covers 14 residues. Germline V gene lookup returns CDR1 MNHEY and CDR2 SMNVEV (reference sequence).

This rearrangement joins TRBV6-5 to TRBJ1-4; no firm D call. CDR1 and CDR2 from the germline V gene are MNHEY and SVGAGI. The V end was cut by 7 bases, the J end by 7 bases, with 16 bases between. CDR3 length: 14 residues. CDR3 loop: CASTGGPVREKLFF. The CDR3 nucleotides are TGTGCCAGCACTGGTGGGCCTGTACGTGAAAAACTGTTTTTT.

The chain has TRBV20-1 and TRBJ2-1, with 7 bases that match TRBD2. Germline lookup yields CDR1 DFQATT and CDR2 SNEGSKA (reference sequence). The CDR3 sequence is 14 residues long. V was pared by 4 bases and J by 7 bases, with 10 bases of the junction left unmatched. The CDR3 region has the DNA TGCAGTGCTATGAGGTGGCGGGAGAATAATGAGCAGTTCTTC. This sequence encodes CSAMRWRENNEQFF.

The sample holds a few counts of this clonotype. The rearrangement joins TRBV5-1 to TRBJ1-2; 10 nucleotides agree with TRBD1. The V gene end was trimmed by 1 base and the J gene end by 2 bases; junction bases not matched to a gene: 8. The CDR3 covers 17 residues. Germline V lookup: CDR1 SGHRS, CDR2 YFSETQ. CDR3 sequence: CASSLKTGGNSNYGYTF. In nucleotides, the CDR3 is TGCGCCAGCAGCTTGAAGACAGGGGGCAATTCCAACTATGGCTACACCTTC.